The 32 T cell receptor beta chains below were found in one sample sequenced in a study of blood T cell repertoires in COVID-19. The table came from immunoSEQ multiplex PCR; TCRdb's copy has only in-frame clones and leaves some out. This sample has 100,000 or so clones, with roughly 92% found just once. Material: peripheral blood. The receptor source for this set is a man aged 50 to 60 with active COVID-19.

The chain carries TRBV7-3 and TRBJ2-6; 7 bases match TRBD2. The CDR3 contains 17 residues. Germline CDR1 SGHTA, CDR2 FQGTGA. J lost 2 bases, V lost 2 bases, and 6 bases had no gene match. The DNA of the CDR3 is TGTGCCAGCAGCTTAGCGGGAGCCCTAACTGGGGCCAACGTCCTGACTTTC. Encoded protein: CASSLAGALTGANVLTF.

Written as DNA, the CDR3 is TGCGCCAGCACTGGGGGACAGGGCACCTACGAGCAGTACTTC. Its translation: CASTGGQGTYEQYF. V gene TRBV5-1 combines with J gene TRBJ2-7, with 9 bases identical to TRBD1. The CDR3 is 14 amino acids. With V trimmed by 6 bases and J by 2 bases, 6 bases remained unmatched. Germline CDR1 and CDR2: SGHRS and YFSETQ.

The chain joins TRBV28 to TRBJ1-2; the D is unclear. From germline, CDR1 is MDHEN and CDR2 SYDVKM. This CDR3 comprises 14 residues. Trimming removed 5 bases at V and 8 bases at J, with 18 bases between. The CDR3 region has the DNA TGTGCCAGCAGTGGAGACGTACGGTCGCGAGGCTACACCTTC. Translated: CASSGDVRSRGYTF.

The chain employs TRBV27 and TRBJ2-5; possible D gene TRBD1, 5 bases. Germline V gene data show CDR1 as MNHEY and CDR2 as SMNVEV (reference sequence). The V end was cut by 3 bases, the J end by 4 bases, with 9 bases between. The CDR3 runs to 13 residues. In nucleotides, the CDR3 is TGTGCCAGCAGTTTCAGGGCACGAGAGACCCAGTACTTC. Residues: CASSFRARETQYF.

The chain carries TRBV27 and TRBJ2-7, with 9 bases fitting TRBD1. The CDR3 has 16 residues. V was pared by 4 bases and J by 1 base, with 8 bases of the junction left unmatched. From germline, CDR1 is MNHEY and CDR2 SMNVEV (reference sequence). Here the CDR3 reads CASSSYRDRESYEQYF. In DNA form, the CDR3 reads TGTGCCAGCAGTTCATACCGGGACAGGGAATCCTACGAGCAGTACTTC.

The chain combines TRBV27 with TRBJ2-1, with D perhaps TRBD2 (5 bases). Germline CDR1 MNHEY, CDR2 SMNVEV (reference sequence). Trimming removed 8 bases at V and 5 bases at J, with 13 bases between. The CDR3 length is 13 residues. This CDR3 reads CASAPGGDNEQFF. The CDR3 DNA follows: TGTGCCAGCGCCCCCGGAGGCGACAATGAGCAGTTCTTC.

The rearrangement joins TRBV4-2 to TRBJ2-5, with 9 positions matching TRBD1. The CDR3 extends over 17 amino acids. Germline V gene lookup returns CDR1 LGHNA and CDR2 YNFKEQ. Trimming removed 3 bases from V and 6 bases from J; junction bases left unmatched: 14. The CDR3 sequence is CASSQATGQGYWKTQYF. CDR3 coding DNA: TGTGCCAGCAGCCAGGCTACCGGACAGGGGTATTGGAAGACCCAGTACTTC.

J is TRBJ2-3 and V is TRBV30, with TRBD2 matching 7 bases. Germline values: CDR1 GTSNPN, CDR2 SVGIG (reference sequence). The CDR3 totals 15 residues. Unmatched junction bases numbered 5, after V lost 2 bases and J lost 0 bases. The CDR3 DNA follows: TGTGCCTGGAGTCAGGGCGGGGGAAGCACAGATACGCAGTATTTT. Amino acids: CAWSQGGGSTDTQYF. The complete variable domain, with remaining parts taken from reference TRBV30 and TRBJ2-3, reads SQTIHQWPATLVQPVGSPLSLECTVEGTSNPNLYWYRQAAGRGLQLLFYSVGIGQISSEVPQNLSASRPQDRQFILSSKKLLLSDSGFYLCAWSQGGGSTDTQYFGPGTRLTVL.

This clone occurred once. J is TRBJ2-2 and V is TRBV2; 11 nucleotides line up with TRBD2. V gave up 5 bases and J gave up 5 bases; unmatched junction bases: 1. This CDR3 spans 14 amino acids. Germline V lookup: CDR1 SNHLY, CDR2 FYNNEI. Here the CDR3 DNA reads TGTGCCAGCAGTCGGACTAGCGGGACCGGGGAGCTGTTTTTT. The encoded protein is CASSRTSGTGELFF.

The V gene is TRBV28, the J gene TRBJ1-5; 7 nucleotides line up with TRBD1. CDR3 length: 16 amino acids. Germline trimming cut 7 bases from V and 0 bases from J; bases unmatched to any gene: 9. Germline lookup yields CDR1 MDHEN and CDR2 SYDVKM. The CDR3 region has the DNA TGTGCCAGCAACCGAGGGGACAGCGATAGCAATCAGCCCCAGCATTTT. This encodes CASNRGDSDSNQPQHF.

The chain employs TRBV29-1 and TRBJ2-3, with D unclear. CDR1 and CDR2 (germline): SQVTM, ANQGSEA. The V gene lost 4 bases and the J gene lost 1 base, with 12 bases spanning the gap. CDR3 length equals 14 residues. As DNA, the CDR3 is TGCAGCGTTGCCATCTCGGTCGGCACAGATACGCAGTATTTT. Translated, it gives CSVAISVGTDTQYF.

The V and J genes are TRBV29-1 and TRBJ2-1; TRBD1 aligns across 11 bases. CDR3 length: 13 residues. The germline gives CDR1 SQVTM, CDR2 ANQGSEA. Unmatched junction bases numbered 6, after V lost 7 bases and J lost 7 bases. CDR3 region: CSAGQGANNEQFF. The CDR3 DNA is TGCAGCGCCGGACAGGGGGCGAATAATGAGCAGTTCTTC.

The rearrangement links TRBV3-1 (or the pseudogene TRBV3-2) to TRBJ2-7, with 7 positions matching TRBD1. V dropped 4 bases and J dropped 2; count of bases not matched to a gene: 5. Germline-derived CDR1 and CDR2 are LGHDT and YNNKEL (reference sequence). The CDR3 has 14 amino acids. The CDR3: CASSPKGTAYEQYF. Here the CDR3 DNA reads TGTGCCAGCAGCCCCAAGGGGACAGCCTACGAGCAGTACTTC.

The chain recombines TRBV5-1 with TRBJ2-1; 10 bases map to TRBD2. With V trimmed by 4 bases and J by 5 bases, 3 bases remained unmatched. CDR1 is SGHRS and CDR2 is YFSETQ in the germline V gene. The CDR3 totals 14 residues. The CDR3 protein is CASSTGLADNEQFF. The CDR3 nucleotides read TGCGCCAGCAGCACTGGACTAGCGGACAATGAGCAGTTCTTC.

The rearrangement joins TRBV7-6 to TRBJ2-1, with TRBD2 matching 9 bases. From germline, CDR1 is SGHVS and CDR2 FNYEAQ. V gave up 1 base and J gave up 6 bases; unmatched junction bases: 7. The CDR3 sequence is 16 residues long. CDR3 in DNA: TGTGCCAGCAGCTTAGGAGGCGGGAGGGCCCCCAATGAGCAGTTCTTC. The encoded protein is CASSLGGGRAPNEQFF.

The rearrangement uses TRBV20-1 and TRBJ2-3, with D unclear. Trimming removed 3 bases from V and 2 bases from J, with 15 bases in between. Germline CDR1 is DFQATT and CDR2 is SNEGSKA (reference sequence). This CDR3 has 15 residues. CDR3 amino acids: CSASRQAFDTDTQYF. CDR3 sequence (DNA): TGCAGTGCTAGTAGGCAGGCCTTCGACACAGATACGCAGTATTTT.

The rearrangement joins TRBV5-1 to TRBJ1-4, with no clear D. There are 16 residues in the CDR3. CDR1 and CDR2 from the germline V gene are SGHRS and YFSETQ. The ends were cut back, 3 bases at V and 8 bases at J, with 20 bases in the middle. CDR3 nucleotides: TGCGCCAGCAGCTCTCGGGAGGGCCCGCCAGGAGAAAAACTGTTTTTT. Translation: CASSSREGPPGEKLFF.

This clone came up once. The DNA of the CDR3 is TGTGCCAGCAGCCCACTGAGGCAAACAGGAAATAATTCACCCCTCCACTTT. Its translation: CASSPLRQTGNNSPLHF. V gene TRBV7-3 combines with J gene TRBJ1-6; TRBD1 might be the D (5 bases). The V end lost 5 bases, the J end lost 5 bases, and 19 bases lay between the germline ends. The CDR3 extends over 17 amino acids. Germline values: CDR1 SGHTA, CDR2 FQGTGA.

The rearrangement joins TRBV18 to TRBJ1-1; weak D call: TRBD1 (5 bases). CDR1 is KGHSH and CDR2 is LQKENI in the germline V gene. The V and J ends lost 4 bases and 0 bases respectively, with 12 bases between them. The CDR3 covers 15 residues. The DNA for the CDR3 is TGTGCCAGCTCACTCAAAGACAGCTTGAACACTGAAGCTTTCTTT. This gives the protein CASSLKDSLNTEAFF.

The gene calls are TRBV5-8 and TRBJ2-7; a weak D match, TRBD2 (5 bases). V was trimmed by 2 bases and J by 7 bases, leaving 16 bases between them. The CDR3 has 14 amino acids. Germline CDR1 is SGHTS and CDR2 is YDEGEE. In DNA, the CDR3 is TGTGCCAGCAGCTTCCCCGGGGTTATGGGGGAGCAGTACTTC. This encodes CASSFPGVMGEQYF.

This chain links TRBV18 with TRBJ1-2; D is possibly TRBD1 (5 bases). With 6 bases removed from V and 2 bases from J, the gap between germline ends came to 16 bases. CDR1 is KGHSH, CDR2 LQKENI, per germline. This CDR3 has 15 amino acids. CDR3 amino acids: CASSRDSGPNYGYTF. The CDR3 DNA follows: TGTGCCAGCTCGCGGGACTCGGGACCGAACTATGGCTACACCTTC.

This clone was recorded once. The chain employs TRBV18 and TRBJ2-2; 12 bases line up with TRBD2. J gave up 2 bases and V 1 base, and 5 bases lay outside the gene matches. CDR1 is KGHSH and CDR2 is LQKENI in the germline V gene. The CDR3 loop spans 18 amino acids. The CDR3 spells CASSPQASGRANTGELFF. In nucleotides, the CDR3 is TGTGCCAGCTCACCACAAGCTAGCGGGAGGGCCAACACCGGGGAGCTGTTTTTT. The whole variable domain, remainder taken from reference TRBV18 and TRBJ2-2, is NAGVMQNPRHLVRRRGQEARLRCSPMKGHSHVYWYRQLPEEGLKFMVYLQKENIIDESGMPKERFSAEFPKEGPSILRIQQVVRGDSAAYFCASSPQASGRANTGELFFGEGSRLTVL.

The CDR3 sequence: CASSLRREYNEQFF. As DNA, the CDR3 is TGTGCCAGCAGCTTGCGGAGGGAGTACAATGAGCAGTTCTTC. The gene calls are TRBV5-4 and TRBJ2-1, with D maybe TRBD2 (6 bases). This CDR3 is 14 amino acids long. Deletions cut 1 base from V and 4 bases from J, with 9 bases between. CDR1 and CDR2 from the germline V gene are SGHNT and YYREEE (reference sequence). Variable domain in full (rest from reference TRBV5-4 and TRBJ2-1): ETGVTQSPTHLIKTRGQQVTLRCSSQSGHNTVSWYQQALGQGPQFIFQYYREEENGRGNFPPRFSGLQFPNYSSELNVNALELDDSALYLCASSLRREYNEQFFGPGTRLTVL.

Worth noting for this clone: Other DNA sequences within the sample encode an identical CDR3. V usage is TRBV24-1 and J usage is TRBJ1-2, with 10 bases aligning to TRBD1. Germline lookup yields CDR1 KGHDR and CDR2 SFDVKD. The CDR3 is made up of 14 amino acids. Trimming at V came to 8 bases and at J to 3 bases, leaving 5 bases not matched to a gene. The CDR3: CATKATGGYYGYTF. The CDR3 DNA sequence: TGTGCCACCAAGGCGACAGGGGGCTACTATGGCTACACCTTC.

CDR3 nucleotide sequence: TGTGCCCTATGGAACACCGGGGAGCTGTTTTTT. Translating gives CALWNTGELFF. V gene TRBV30 combines with J gene TRBJ2-2; D is ambiguous. Germline V gene data show CDR1 as GTSNPN and CDR2 as SVGIG (reference sequence). Trimming left V 8 bases short and J 1 base short, with 5 bases between. CDR3 size: 11 residues.

The chain combines TRBV11-2 with TRBJ2-7; 7 bases fit TRBD2. The CDR3 spans 15 residues. V shed 0 bases and J 3 bases; nucleotides not matched to a gene: 5. Germline V gene data show CDR1 as SGHAT and CDR2 as FQNNGV. The DNA for the CDR3 is TGTGCCAGCAGCTTAGATAGCGGGTTGGACTACGAGCAGTACTTC. Translation: CASSLDSGLDYEQYF.

This sequence joins TRBV24-1 and TRBJ2-1, with 11 bases lining up with TRBD1. Germline trimming cut 2 bases from V and 7 bases from J; bases unmatched to any gene: 6. Germline CDR1 KGHDR, CDR2 SFDVKD. The CDR3 contains 16 residues. The CDR3 DNA reads TGTGCCACCAGTGATTCCGGACAGGGGGCACGAAATGAGCAGTTCTTC. It encodes CATSDSGQGARNEQFF.

The chain is built from TRBV24-1 and TRBJ2-7, with D perhaps TRBD1 (6 bases). CDR1 and CDR2 from the germline V gene are KGHDR and SFDVKD. The V and J ends lost 3 bases and 0 bases respectively, with 14 bases between them. The CDR3 is 16 amino acids. The CDR3 region is CATSDGGASYSYEQYF. The CDR3 DNA reads TGTGCCACCAGTGATGGGGGCGCCTCGTACTCCTACGAGCAGTACTTC.

This clone came up a few times. The chain uses TRBV5-4 and TRBJ1-1; D not certain. In germline, CDR1 is SGHNT, CDR2 YYREEE (reference sequence). Trimming cost V 0 bases and J 6 bases, with 12 bases left between them. CDR3 size: 14 residues. This chain's CDR3 is CASSLDSRVAEAFF. The CDR3 DNA reads TGTGCCAGCAGCTTGGACAGCCGCGTGGCTGAAGCTTTCTTT.

The chain recombines TRBV14 with TRBJ2-1, with TRBD2 matching over 7 bases. The CDR3 contains 18 residues. After removal of 4 bases from V and 0 bases from J, the junction contained 12 bases not matched to a gene. Germline V gene lookup returns CDR1 SGHDN and CDR2 FVKESK. The CDR3 nucleotides are TGTGCCAGCAGCCCCGCGGGGGTAGCGTTGAGCTCCTACAATGAGCAGTTCTTC. Translating gives CASSPAGVALSSYNEQFF.

This chain connects TRBV28 to TRBJ2-3; tentatively, D is TRBD1 (6 bases). Germline V gives CDR1 MDHEN, CDR2 SYDVKM. Trimming removed 6 bases at V and 2 bases at J, with 27 bases between. CDR3 length: 19 amino acids. The CDR3 region has the DNA TGTGCCAGCAGCAATGGGGGTTTACAGGGACATTACTACACAGATACGCAGTATTTT. Amino acid sequence: CASSNGGLQGHYYTDTQYF.

The chain recombines TRBV28 with TRBJ2-7; 10 bases map to TRBD2. V lost 6 bases, J lost 3 bases, and 8 bases stayed unmatched. Germline values: CDR1 MDHEN, CDR2 SYDVKM. CDR3 length equals 15 residues. CDR3 nucleotide sequence: TGTGCCAGCAGCTTAAGTGCTAGCGGGAGCTACGAGCAGTACTTC. This codes for CASSLSASGSYEQYF.